Shown below are 19 T cell receptor beta chains from a single sample sequenced in a study of metastatic and nonmetastatic thyroid tumors. Treatment of any kind had been given to no patient before thyroid surgery. TCRdb reanalyzed the PCR reads with MiXCR. Here the sample spans about 8,000 clones, more than 20% being singletons. Sequenced input: tumor tissue. Receptors were obtained from a female donor with papillary thyroid cancer or a benign thyroid nodule (not recorded which). Some clones in this sample may be carry-over from other donors' samples.

About this clone itself: A much larger clone differs from this one at a single base, so this may be a read error. Lacking the conserved final phenylalanine or tryptophan, this CDR3 likely reflects a read error. The DNA is left out, because the CDR3 cannot be placed on it with certainty; the CDR3 is given as TCRdb lists it. The chain couples TRBV3-1 to TRBJ2-5; the table's D gene call, TRBD2, was not cross checked with the DNA. Including both end residues, the CDR3 is 12 amino acids long. CDR1 LGHDT and CDR2 YNNKEL come from the germline V gene (reference sequence). The CDR3 here is CASSPGTSGPFS.

The chain uses TRBV19 and TRBJ1-1; D uncertain. V lost 4 bases and J 8 bases, leaving 8 bases between the germline ends. Per germline, CDR1 LNHDA and CDR2 SQIVND (reference sequence). This CDR3 is built from 11 residues. This chain's CDR3 is CASSTTLEAFF. The DNA for the CDR3 is TGTGCCAGTAGTACGACTCTAGAAGCTTTCTTT.

In its sample, this clone was seen a few times. V usage is TRBV27 and J usage is TRBJ1-2; TRBD1 is a possible D gene (6 bases). Germline-derived CDR1 and CDR2 are MNHEY and SMNVEV (reference sequence). The ends were cut back, 5 bases at V and 3 bases at J, with 10 bases in the middle. There are 13 residues in the CDR3. The CDR3, as DNA: TGTGCCAGCAGTAATACAGGGTACTATGGCTACACCTTC. Translating gives CASSNTGYYGYTF.

The chain employs TRBV12-3 or TRBV12-4 and TRBJ2-5; D ambiguous. V dropped 6 bases and J dropped 7 bases, with 12 bases sitting between them. The CDR3 runs 12 residues. CDR3 sequence reads: CASSTDSVTQYF. The CDR3 region has the DNA TGTGCCAGCAGCACAGACTCAGTGACCCAGTACTTC.

This clone is termed large. The chain employs TRBV6-1 and TRBJ1-6, with D possibly TRBD1 on 5 matching bases. This CDR3 has 14 residues. The germline gives CDR1 MNHNS, CDR2 SASEGT. With 5 bases removed from V and 4 bases from J, the gap between germline ends came to 9 bases. CDR3 sequence (DNA): TGTGCCAGCAGTCCGGGACCGTATAATTCACCCCTCCACTTT. The encoded protein is CASSPGPYNSPLHF.

The table lists this clone with many counts. CDR3 loop: CASSFSMTGSTEAFF. DNA for the CDR3: TGTGCCAGCAGCTTTAGTATGACAGGGAGTACTGAAGCTTTCTTT. The chain is built from TRBV7-9 and TRBJ1-1; 7 bases map to TRBD1. Trimming took 3 bases from V and 5 from J; bases not matched to a gene: 9. This CDR3 comprises 15 residues. The germline V gene has CDR1 SEHNR and CDR2 FQNEAQ (reference sequence).

This clone has ten or more counts. The gene calls are TRBV20-1 and TRBJ1-4, with D possibly being TRBD1 (6 bases). Germline V gives CDR1 DFQATT, CDR2 SNEGSKA (reference sequence). The CDR3 has 14 residues. Deletions cut 5 bases from V and 7 bases from J, with 17 bases between. This CDR3 reads CSALTVGGAEKLFF. CDR3 sequence (DNA): TGCAGTGCTCTGACCGTGGGGGGCGCTGAAAAACTGTTTTTT.

Within the sample, this clone is medium-sized (0.01 to 0.1%). This CDR3 reads CASSYARGEKLFF. DNA for the CDR3: TGTGCCAGCAGTTACGCCAGGGGAGAAAAACTGTTTTTT. The genes are TRBV6-5 and TRBJ1-4, with D maybe TRBD1 (6 bases). Trimming removed 2 bases at V and 8 bases at J, with 9 bases between. The CDR3 is made up of 13 amino acids. CDR1 is MNHEY, CDR2 SVGAGI, per germline.

The V call is TRBV5-1, the J call TRBJ2-5; TRBD2 matches at 12 bases. This CDR3 contains 16 residues. V trimming: 3 bases; J trimming: 0 bases; junction bases outside the gene matches: 3. CDR1 is SGHRS, CDR2 YFSETQ, per germline. CDR3 DNA sequence: TGCGCCAGCAGCTCGGGGACTAGCGGGCACCAAGAGACCCAGTACTTC. It encodes CASSSGTSGHQETQYF. Supplemented by reference TRBV5-1 and TRBJ2-5, the full variable domain reads KAGVTQTPRYLIKTRGQQVTLSCSPISGHRSVSWYQQTPGQGLQFLFEYFSETQRNKGNFPGRFSGRQFSNSRSEMNVSTLELGDSALYLCASSSGTSGHQETQYFGPGTRLLVL.

The chain carries TRBV6-1 and TRBJ2-1, with a tentative D call TRBD2 (6 bases). The CDR3 totals 15 residues. Germline V CDR1 and CDR2: MNHNS, SASEGT. V was trimmed by 6 bases and J by 4 bases, leaving 16 bases between them. CDR3 sequence: CASRVDGSSYNEQFF. The CDR3 DNA reads TGTGCCAGCAGGGTAGACGGGAGTTCTTACAATGAGCAGTTCTTC.

By sample fraction, this clone is medium-sized. The chain couples TRBV10-2 to TRBJ2-2, with D uncertain. V was pared by 3 bases and J by 0 bases, with 8 bases between. Germline-derived CDR1 and CDR2 are WSHSY and SAAADI. The CDR3 sequence is 15 residues long. CDR3 DNA: TGCGCCAGCAGTGAAAGTGGATCGAACACCGGGGAGCTGTTTTTT. Translation: CASSESGSNTGELFF.

In this sample, this clone turned up once. The rearrangement links TRBV5-1 to TRBJ1-1, with D unresolved. V was trimmed by 0 bases and J by 3 bases, leaving 12 bases between them. The CDR3 covers 15 residues. Germline V gives CDR1 SGHRS, CDR2 YFSETQ. The CDR3 is CASSLEFEAYTEAFF. In DNA, the CDR3 is TGCGCCAGCAGCTTGGAGTTCGAGGCCTACACTGAAGCTTTCTTT.

The chain is built from TRBV20-1 and TRBJ2-7; 11 nucleotides agree with TRBD2. This CDR3 is 15 amino acids long. Germline V gene lookup returns CDR1 DFQATT and CDR2 SNEGSKA (reference sequence). V trimming: 0 bases; J trimming: 13 bases; junction bases outside the gene matches: 14. CDR3 residues: CSARDRASGRPSLYF. CDR3 DNA: TGCAGTGCTAGAGATCGGGCTAGCGGGAGGCCCTCACTCTACTTC.

Many counts were recorded for this clone. The chain is built from TRBV13 and TRBJ2-7; D is perhaps TRBD1 (5 bases). This CDR3 has 12 amino acids. Germline values: CDR1 PRHDT, CDR2 FYEKMQ (reference sequence). Deletions cut 5 bases from V and 6 bases from J, with 11 bases between. In DNA, the CDR3 is TGTGCCAGCAGCCGAGCAGGGTTCGAGCAGTACTTC. Protein sequence: CASSRAGFEQYF.

The sample holds many counts of this clone. CDR3 protein: CASSLRDNNQPQHF. The CDR3 nucleotides are TGTGCCAGCAGCTTGAGGGACAACAATCAGCCCCAGCATTTT. V is TRBV5-6 and J is TRBJ1-5, with D possibly TRBD1 on 6 matching bases. The CDR3 has 14 amino acids. V gave up 1 base and J gave up 3 bases, with 8 bases separating them. Germline values: CDR1 SGHDT, CDR2 YYEEEE.

V is TRBV9 and J is TRBJ2-7; D ambiguous. Looked up from germline, CDR1 is SGDLS and CDR2 is YYNGEE. This CDR3 contains 11 residues. V was clipped by 3 bases and J by 7 bases, with 8 bases between them. The CDR3 nucleotides read TGTGCCAGCAGCGGGGCCGAGGAGCAGTACTTC. Translated: CASSGAEEQYF.

In its sample, this clone was seen many times. The J gene is TRBJ2-3, the V gene TRBV7-2; 8 bases align to TRBD2. The CDR3 contains 16 residues. After removal of 5 bases from V and 0 bases from J, the junction contained 7 bases not matched to a gene. Germline V lookup: CDR1 SGHTA, CDR2 FQGNSA. This CDR3 is CASSRASGRSTDTQYF. The CDR3 DNA sequence: TGTGCCAGCAGCAGAGCTAGCGGGCGAAGCACAGATACGCAGTATTTT.

This clone has just a few counts. The chain recombines TRBV6-6 with TRBJ2-1; D remains ambiguous. This CDR3 spans 15 amino acids. Trimming left V 0 bases short and J 5 bases short, with 11 bases between. The germline V gene encodes CDR1 MNHNY and CDR2 SVGAGI (reference sequence). The CDR3 here is CASSYSRTWDNEQFF. The CDR3 nucleotides read TGTGCCAGCAGTTACTCACGAACATGGGACAATGAGCAGTTCTTC.

This clone was counted at least ten times. V usage is TRBV5-1 and J usage is TRBJ1-1; unclear D gene. The CDR3 length is 16 residues. V lost 0 bases and J 3 bases, leaving 15 bases between the germline ends. Germline V gene data show CDR1 as SGHRS and CDR2 as YFSETQ. DNA of the CDR3: TGCGCCAGCAGCTTGGGTCCTCCCCGGGTGGACACTGAAGCTTTCTTT. Its translation is CASSLGPPRVDTEAFF. Full variable domain (remainder filled in from reference TRBV5-1 and TRBJ1-1): KAGVTQTPRYLIKTRGQQVTLSCSPISGHRSVSWYQQTPGQGLQFLFEYFSETQRNKGNFPGRFSGRQFSNSRSEMNVSTLELGDSALYLCASSLGPPRVDTEAFFGQGTRLTVV.